This T cell receptor (beta chain) is drawn from a study of blood T cell repertoires in COVID-19. Study as a whole: Acute-phase and convalescent COVID-19 samples originated in the United States, Italy and Spain. T cells, B-cell-depleted T cells, or PBMCs supplied cDNA or gDNA.

CDR3 length equals 14 residues. V lost 4 bases and J 6 bases, leaving 15 bases between the germline ends. Germline lookup yields CDR1 SGHNT and CDR2 YYREEE (reference sequence). Original handling: Reference gene primer amplification in the assay estimated nucleated cell counts. Only in-frame clones appear in the TCRdb table, and some are missing; sequencing was by immunoSEQ multiplex PCR. D and trimming come from the DNA, and the V and J calls and clone size come from that table. The profile shows about 180,000 clones, about three quarters of them singletons. Followed over time, Seattle patients had been enrolled while infection was active.

This clonotype originated in a woman older than 75 with COVID-19, enrolled during active disease. The specimen sequenced was peripheral blood. The V and J genes are TRBV5-4 and TRBJ2-3; TRBD1 might be the D (6 bases). The CDR3 sequence is CASSRAGVADTQYF. The CDR3, as DNA: TGTGCCAGCAGCCGGGCAGGGGTGGCGGATACGCAGTATTTT.